This T cell receptor beta chain was captured by sequencing in a study of T cell responses to AZD1222 COVID-19 vaccine. Trimming stripped 7 bases from V and 3 bases from J, with 8 bases between. Germline CDR1 and CDR2: MNHEY and SVGAGI. CDR3 size: 12 residues. As to this clone: Antigen unknown.

Study-wide results and limits: Baseline antibody screening turned up just a handful of seropositive AZD1222 recipients. No day 14 peak samples; only post-peak repertoires were characterized. The span of vaccine-associated CD4 TCRs extended across spike, with dominance at 160-218 and 743-854.

Profiled with immunoSEQ multiplex PCR; TCRdb holds only in-frame clones, not every one. Among some 99,000 clones listed, about 90% were seen once. The chain carries TRBV6-5 and TRBJ2-3; weak D call: TRBD2 (5 bases). The source of this sequence is an adult who received the AZD1222 COVID-19 vaccine. The sample consisted of peripheral blood, taken 28 days after the second AZD1222 dose. CDR3 sequence (DNA): TGTGCCAGCACCGGGGATACAGATACGCAGTATTTT. This sequence encodes CASTGDTDTQYF.